This T cell receptor beta chain was recovered during a study of vaccination effects on CD4 cells after COVID-19. Antigen-specific CD4+ T cells were expanded (with viral peptide pools) by the ViraFEST assay ahead of sequencing. When ten to eleven days of culture had elapsed, CD4+ T cells were isolated. Infection with SARS-CoV-2 occurred in the person between March and December 2020, and PCR confirmed it. Each culture had half its medium swapped for IL-2 medium on days 3 and 7. As for this clone: Antigen unknown.

This CDR3 is 18 amino acids long. Germline CDR1 and CDR2: LGHNA and YSLEER. With V trimmed by 1 base and J by 0 bases, 12 bases remained unmatched. Generated by immunoSEQ multiplex PCR, the TCRdb table keeps only in-frame clones and is missing some. The sample carries tens of thousands of clones, about 75% recorded once. This specimen was CD4+ T cells from PBMCs cultured with SARS-CoV-2 spike peptides, taken before COVID-19 vaccination. The chain recombines TRBV4-3 with TRBJ2-7, with TRBD2 matching over 7 bases. This TCR was sampled from a human donor who had a prior SARS-CoV-2 infection. The CDR3 spells CASSQGWSGGPSSYEQYF. The CDR3 DNA reads as TGCGCCAGCAGCCAAGGGTGGTCGGGAGGCCCAAGCTCCTACGAGCAGTACTTC.